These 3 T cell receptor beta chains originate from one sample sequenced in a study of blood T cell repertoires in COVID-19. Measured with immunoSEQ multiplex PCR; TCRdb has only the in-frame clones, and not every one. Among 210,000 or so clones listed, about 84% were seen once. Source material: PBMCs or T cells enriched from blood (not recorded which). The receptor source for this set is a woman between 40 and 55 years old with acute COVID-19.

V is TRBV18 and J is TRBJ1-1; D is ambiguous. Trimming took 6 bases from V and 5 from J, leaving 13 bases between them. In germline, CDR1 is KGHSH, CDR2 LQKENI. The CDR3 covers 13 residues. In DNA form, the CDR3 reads TGTGCCAGCTCGTCGGCTCCCAGGACTGAAGCTTTCTTT. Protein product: CASSSAPRTEAFF. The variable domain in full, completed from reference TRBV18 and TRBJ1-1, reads NAGVMQNPRHLVRRRGQEARLRCSPMKGHSHVYWYRQLPEEGLKFMVYLQKENIIDESGMPKERFSAEFPKEGPSILRIQQVVRGDSAAYFCASSSAPRTEAFFGQGTRLTVV.

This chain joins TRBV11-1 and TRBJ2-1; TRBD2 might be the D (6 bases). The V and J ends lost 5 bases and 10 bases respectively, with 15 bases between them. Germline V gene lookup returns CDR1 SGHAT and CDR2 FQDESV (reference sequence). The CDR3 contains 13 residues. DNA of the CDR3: TGTGCCAGCAGCCCGGGTCGGGGGAACGAGCAGTTCTTC. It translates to CASSPGRGNEQFF.

CDR3 sequence: CASSLGGATEAFF. The CDR3 coding sequence is TGTGCCAGCAGCTTGGGAGGGGCGACTGAAGCTTTCTTT. V gene TRBV7-9 combines with J gene TRBJ1-1, with a possible D match to TRBD1 (5 bases). The CDR3 consists of 13 residues. The germline V gene has CDR1 SEHNR and CDR2 FQNEAQ (reference sequence). Trimming took off 3 bases at V and 5 bases at J, with 10 bases between the two ends.